The clone carrying this TCR beta chain was seen at least ten times. This sample was taken from a study of human T cells and chemical hapten exposure. Sample time point: patch test 1, 2 weeks after DPC sensitization. This sample's treatment: therapeutic diphenylcyclopropenone sensitization with weekly scalp DPC. Germline values: CDR1 LGHDT, CDR2 YNNKEL (reference sequence). Trimming removed 5 bases from V and 3 bases from J, with 10 bases in between. This CDR3 has 13 residues. MiXCR, applied by TCRdb to the RACE reads, yields one record per CDR3 protein. This sample has about 360,000 distinct CDR3 sequences, with nearly 5% found just once.

The receptor was isolated from a woman in her 50s with alopecia areata. Some clones in this sample may be carry-over from other donors' samples. The source material was whole blood, sampled in connection with sensitization to the hapten diphenylcyclopropenone (DPC). V gene TRBV3-1 combines with J gene TRBJ1-1; possibly TRBD1 for D (5 bases). This chain's CDR3 is CASSTSRDTEAFF. The DNA of the CDR3 is TGTGCCAGCAGCACCAGCAGGGACACTGAAGCTTTCTTT.